This TCR beta chain stems from a study of glioma-infiltrating T cells. Study-wide points: Above-expected tissue-blood divergence occurred in all gliomas, most in low-grade ones. Tissue and blood shared very few CDR3 sequences.

The V gene lost 5 bases and the J gene lost 0 bases, with 17 bases spanning the gap. In germline, CDR1 is MDHEN, CDR2 SYDVKM. The length of the CDR3 is 17 residues. TCR alpha and beta CDR3 regions were amplified from RNA using iRepertoire nested multiplex PCR. For one-step reverse transcription and amplification, 100-400 ng of tissue mRNA or PBMC total RNA was used. A single record per CDR3 protein comes from TCRdb applying MiXCR to the multiplex PCR reads. The sample carries over 3,500 distinct CDR3 sequences, approximately 92% recorded once. A note on this clonotype: Its cognate antigen is unknown. This beta chain is a stray sequence in a library constructed for alpha chains; its clone size is not meaningful.

The chain uses TRBV28 and TRBJ2-4, with a possible D match to TRBD1 (6 bases). The sequenced sample consisted of glioma tissue, nonneoplastic brain tissue, or PBMCs (not recorded which). The TCR was taken from a human donor with low-grade glioma or glioblastoma, undergoing nonglioma brain surgery, or in good health (not recorded which). The CDR3 DNA reads as TGTGCCAGCAGTCACTTTGACAGGCGACTAGCCAAAAACATTCAGTACTTC. Residues: CASSHFDRRLAKNIQYF.